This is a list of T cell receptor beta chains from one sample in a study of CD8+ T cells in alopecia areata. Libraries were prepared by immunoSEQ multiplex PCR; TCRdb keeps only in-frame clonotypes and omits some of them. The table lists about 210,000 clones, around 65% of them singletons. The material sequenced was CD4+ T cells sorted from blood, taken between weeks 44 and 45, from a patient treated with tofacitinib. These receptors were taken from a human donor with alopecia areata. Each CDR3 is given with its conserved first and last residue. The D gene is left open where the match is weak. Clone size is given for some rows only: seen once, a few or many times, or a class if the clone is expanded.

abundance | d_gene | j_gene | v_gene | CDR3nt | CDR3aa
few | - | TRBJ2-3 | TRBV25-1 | TGTGCCAGCACGACAGTATCAGATACGCAGTATTTT | CASTTVSDTQYF
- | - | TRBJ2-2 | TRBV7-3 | TGTGCCAGCAGCTTAACGAAGGGTGCTCCGGAGCTGTTTTTT | CASSLTKGAPELFF
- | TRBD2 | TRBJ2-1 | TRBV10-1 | TGCGCCAGCAGCCGTAGCGGGGGGGCCGGTTATGAGCAGTTCTTC | CASSRSGGAGYEQFF
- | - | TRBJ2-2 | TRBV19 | TGTGCCAGTAGTATTAGGGGGACCGGGGAGCTGTTTTTT | CASSIRGTGELFF
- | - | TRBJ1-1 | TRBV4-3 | TGCGCCAGCAGCCAGGAACACGGAAGTGAAGCTTTCTTT | CASSQEHGSEAFF
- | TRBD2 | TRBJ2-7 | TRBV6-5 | TGTGCCAGCAGTTCAACGACTAGCGGGGGCTACGAGCAGTACTTC | CASSSTTSGGYEQYF
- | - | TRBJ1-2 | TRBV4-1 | TGCGCCAGCAGCCAAGAAGGCAGGGCGGAAGGCTACACCTTC | CASSQEGRAEGYTF
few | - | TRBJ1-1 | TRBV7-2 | TGTGCCAGCAGCTCCCGGCTGGAGAACACTGAAGCTTTCTTT | CASSSRLENTEAFF
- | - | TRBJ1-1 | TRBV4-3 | TGCGCCAGCAGCCAAGAGGCGTACACTGAAGCTTTCTTT | CASSQEAYTEAFF
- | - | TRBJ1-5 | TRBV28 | TGTGCCAGCAGCTCACCGGGACACCAGCCCCAGCATTTT | CASSSPGHQPQHF
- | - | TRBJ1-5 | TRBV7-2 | TGTGCCAGCAGCGTGGACAGAATAAATCAGCCCCAGCATTTT | CASSVDRINQPQHF
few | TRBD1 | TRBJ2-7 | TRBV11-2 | TGTGCCAGCAGCTTAGTCGTGGGCGGCACAGGGGCCTACGAGCAGTACTTC | CASSLVVGGTGAYEQYF
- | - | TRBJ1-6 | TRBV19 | TGTGCCAGTAGTGAGGTGGGAAATAATTCACCCCTCCACTTT | CASSEVGNNSPLHF
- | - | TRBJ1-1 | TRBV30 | TGTGCCTGGAGTGCGGGGAACACTGAAGCTTTCTTT | CAWSAGNTEAFF
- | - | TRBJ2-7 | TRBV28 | TGTGCCAGCTGTATATCCCACCGCATCTACGAGCAGTACTTC | CASCISHRIYEQYF
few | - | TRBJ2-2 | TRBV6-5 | TGTGCCAGCAGCGTCGGGGAGGCGGGGACCGGGGAGCTGTTTTTT | CASSVGEAGTGELFF
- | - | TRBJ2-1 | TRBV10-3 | TGTGCCATCAGTGATGGAGGACCCTTGGGGCAGTTCTTC | CAISDGGPLGQFF
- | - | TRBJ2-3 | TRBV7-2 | TGTGCCAGCAGCTTTAAGAGTAGCACAGATACGCAGTATTTT | CASSFKSSTDTQYF
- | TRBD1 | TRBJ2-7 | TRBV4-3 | TGCGCCAGCAGCCCGAACAGGGGAACAGCCTACGAGCAGTACTTC | CASSPNRGTAYEQYF
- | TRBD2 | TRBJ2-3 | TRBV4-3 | TGCGCCAGCAGCCAAGCTCCAGGCGGGGGGCCTGATACGCAGTATTTT | CASSQAPGGGPDTQYF
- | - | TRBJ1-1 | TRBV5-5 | TGTGCCAGCAGCCCCATCGAGGTTACTGAAGCTTTCTTT | CASSPIEVTEAFF
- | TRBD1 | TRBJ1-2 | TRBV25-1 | TGTGCCAGCAGTGGATTCCGGGACAGGGATTATGGCTACACCTTC | CASSGFRDRDYGYTF